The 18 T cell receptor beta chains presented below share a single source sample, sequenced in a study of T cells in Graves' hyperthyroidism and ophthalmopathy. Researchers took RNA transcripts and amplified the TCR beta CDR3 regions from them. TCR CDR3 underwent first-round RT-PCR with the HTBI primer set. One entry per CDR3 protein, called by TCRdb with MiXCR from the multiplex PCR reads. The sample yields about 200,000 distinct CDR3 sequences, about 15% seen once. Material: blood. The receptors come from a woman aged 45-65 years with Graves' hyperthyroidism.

The CDR3 bases are TGTGCCAGCAGCGTCAGGACAGGGGGCTCTTATGGCTACACCTTC. Protein product: CASSVRTGGSYGYTF. V and J are TRBV9 and TRBJ1-2, with 11 positions matching TRBD1. The length of the CDR3 is 15 residues. The J segment lost 5 bases and the V segment lost 2 bases, leaving 5 bases of the junction unmatched. Germline values: CDR1 SGDLS, CDR2 YYNGEE.

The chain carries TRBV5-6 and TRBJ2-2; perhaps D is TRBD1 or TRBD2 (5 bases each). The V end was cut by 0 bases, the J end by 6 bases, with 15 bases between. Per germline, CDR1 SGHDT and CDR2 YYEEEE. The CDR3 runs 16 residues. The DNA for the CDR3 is TGTGCCAGCAGCTTGGCAACGGGACGGCGGTCCGGGGAGCTGTTTTTT. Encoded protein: CASSLATGRRSGELFF.

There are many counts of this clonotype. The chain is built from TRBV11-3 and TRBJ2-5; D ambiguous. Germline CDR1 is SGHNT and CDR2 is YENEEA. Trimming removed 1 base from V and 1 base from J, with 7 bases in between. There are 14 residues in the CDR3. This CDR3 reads CASSLGPSQETQYF. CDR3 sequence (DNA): TGTGCCAGCAGCTTAGGACCGAGCCAAGAGACCCAGTACTTC.

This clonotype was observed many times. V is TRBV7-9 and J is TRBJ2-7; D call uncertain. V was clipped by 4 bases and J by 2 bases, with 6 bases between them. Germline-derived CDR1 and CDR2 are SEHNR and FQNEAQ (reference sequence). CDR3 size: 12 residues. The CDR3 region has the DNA TGTGCCAGCAGCTCGGATGCCTACGAGCAGTACTTC. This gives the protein CASSSDAYEQYF. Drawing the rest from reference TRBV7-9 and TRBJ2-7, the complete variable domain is DTGVSQNPRHKITKRGQNVTFRCDPISEHNRLYWYRQTLGQGPEFLTYFQNEAQLEKSRLLSDRFSAERPKGSFSTLEIQRTEQGDSAMYLCASSSDAYEQYFGPGTRLTVT.

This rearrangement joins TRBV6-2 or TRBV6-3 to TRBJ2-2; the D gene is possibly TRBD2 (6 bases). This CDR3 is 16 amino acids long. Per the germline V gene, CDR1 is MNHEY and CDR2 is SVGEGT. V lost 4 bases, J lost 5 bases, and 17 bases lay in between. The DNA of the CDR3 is TGTGCCAGCAGTTCGGGAGCCGGTCTCGAAACCGGGGAGCTGTTTTTT. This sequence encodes CASSSGAGLETGELFF.

The CDR3 sequence is CASSPTPGVNTEAFF. The DNA of the CDR3 is TGTGCCAGCAGCCCGACGCCGGGAGTGAACACTGAAGCTTTCTTT. The V and J genes are TRBV5-5 and TRBJ1-1; D is undetermined. V shed 4 bases and J shed 0 bases, with 13 bases lying between them. Looked up from germline, CDR1 is SGHKS and CDR2 is YYEKEE (reference sequence). CDR3 length: 15 residues.

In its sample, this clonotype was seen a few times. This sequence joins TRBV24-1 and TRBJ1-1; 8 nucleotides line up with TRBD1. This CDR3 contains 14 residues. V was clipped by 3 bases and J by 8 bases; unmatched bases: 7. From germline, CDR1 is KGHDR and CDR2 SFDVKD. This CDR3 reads CATSDEQGGSEAFF. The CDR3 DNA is TGTGCCACCAGTGATGAACAGGGGGGGTCGGAAGCTTTCTTT.

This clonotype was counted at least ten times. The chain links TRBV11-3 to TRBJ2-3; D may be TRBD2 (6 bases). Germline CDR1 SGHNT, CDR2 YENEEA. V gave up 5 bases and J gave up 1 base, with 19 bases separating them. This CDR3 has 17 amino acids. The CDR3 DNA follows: TGTGCCAGCAGCCCGCTTAGTTGGAAGCGGGGCACAGATACGCAGTATTTT. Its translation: CASSPLSWKRGTDTQYF.

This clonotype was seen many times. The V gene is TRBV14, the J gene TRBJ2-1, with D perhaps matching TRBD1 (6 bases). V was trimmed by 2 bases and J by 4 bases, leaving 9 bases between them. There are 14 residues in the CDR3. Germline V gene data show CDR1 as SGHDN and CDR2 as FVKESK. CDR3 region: CASSQPQGYNEQFF. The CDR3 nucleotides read TGTGCCAGCAGCCAACCTCAGGGGTACAATGAGCAGTTCTTC.

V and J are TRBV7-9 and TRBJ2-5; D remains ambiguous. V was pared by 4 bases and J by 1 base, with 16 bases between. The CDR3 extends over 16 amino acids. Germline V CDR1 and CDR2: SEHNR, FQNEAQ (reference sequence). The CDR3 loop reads CASSSFPSITQETQYF. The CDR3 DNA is TGTGCCAGCAGCTCGTTTCCCTCTATCACCCAAGAGACCCAGTACTTC.

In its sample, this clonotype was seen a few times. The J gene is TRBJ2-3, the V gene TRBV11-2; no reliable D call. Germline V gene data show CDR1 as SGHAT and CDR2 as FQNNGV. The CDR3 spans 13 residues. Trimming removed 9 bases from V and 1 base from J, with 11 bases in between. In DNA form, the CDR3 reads TGTGCCAGTAATGGCTTCCGCACAGATACGCAGTATTTT. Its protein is CASNGFRTDTQYF. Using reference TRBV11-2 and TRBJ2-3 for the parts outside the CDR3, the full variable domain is EAGVAQSPRYKIIEKRQSVAFWCNPISGHATLYWYQQILGQGPKLLIQFQNNGVVDDSQLPKDRFSAERLKGVDSTLKIQPAKLEDSAVYLCASNGFRTDTQYFGPGTRLTVL.

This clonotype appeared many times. The CDR3 nucleotides are TGTGCCAGCAGCCCCCCCGGGGCAGGGGAAAGTGTCTACGAGCAGTACTTC. It codes for CASSPPGAGESVYEQYF. This sequence joins TRBV7-9 and TRBJ2-7, with a weak D call TRBD1 (6 bases). The CDR3 has 17 residues. Trimming shortened V by 5 bases and J by 3 bases, and 23 bases separated the two germline ends. Germline CDR1 and CDR2: SEHNR and FQNEAQ (reference sequence).

This chain's CDR3 is CATSDPSSRSYNEQFF. In DNA, the CDR3 is TGTGCCACCAGTGACCCTAGCTCACGCTCCTACAATGAGCAGTTCTTC. This chain connects TRBV24-1 to TRBJ2-1; D perhaps matches TRBD2 (5 bases). The CDR3 contains 16 residues. The V gene lost 4 bases and the J gene lost 0 bases, with 12 bases spanning the gap. The germline CDR1 and CDR2 sequences are KGHDR and SFDVKD.

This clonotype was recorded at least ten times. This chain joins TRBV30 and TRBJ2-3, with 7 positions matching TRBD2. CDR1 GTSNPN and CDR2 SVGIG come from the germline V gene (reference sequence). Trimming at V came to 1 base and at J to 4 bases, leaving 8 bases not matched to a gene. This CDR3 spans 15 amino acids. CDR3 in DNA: TGTGCCTGGAGTGGCGGGAGTTCAAGCGCAGATACGCAGTATTTT. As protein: CAWSGGSSSADTQYF.

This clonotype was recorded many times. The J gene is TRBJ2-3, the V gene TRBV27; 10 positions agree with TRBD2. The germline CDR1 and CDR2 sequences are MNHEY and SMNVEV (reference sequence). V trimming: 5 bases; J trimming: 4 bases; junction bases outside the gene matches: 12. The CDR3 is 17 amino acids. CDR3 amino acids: CASSPSGLAGASDTQYF. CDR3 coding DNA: TGTGCCAGCAGTCCCTCGGGGCTAGCGGGAGCGTCAGATACGCAGTATTTT.

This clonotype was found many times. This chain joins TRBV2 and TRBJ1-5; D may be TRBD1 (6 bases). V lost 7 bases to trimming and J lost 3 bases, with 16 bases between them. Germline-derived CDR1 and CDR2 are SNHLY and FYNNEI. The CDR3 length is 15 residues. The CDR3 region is CASNSGANFNQPQHF. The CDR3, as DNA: TGTGCCAGCAATTCAGGGGCTAACTTCAATCAGCCCCAGCATTTT.

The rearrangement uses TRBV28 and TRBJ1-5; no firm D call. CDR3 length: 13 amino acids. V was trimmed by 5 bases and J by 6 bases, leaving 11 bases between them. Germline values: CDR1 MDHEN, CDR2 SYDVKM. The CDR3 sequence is CASSVSGIQPQHF. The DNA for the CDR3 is TGTGCCAGCAGTGTTTCCGGGATTCAGCCCCAGCATTTT.

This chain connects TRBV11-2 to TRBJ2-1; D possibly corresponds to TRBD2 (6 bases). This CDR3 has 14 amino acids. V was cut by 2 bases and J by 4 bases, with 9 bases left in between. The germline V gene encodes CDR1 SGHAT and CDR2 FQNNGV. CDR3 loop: CASSLYRGYNEQFF. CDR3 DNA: TGTGCCAGCAGCTTATATCGGGGGTACAATGAGCAGTTCTTC.